This T cell receptor beta chain originates from a study of shared clonotypes between healthy human individuals. Study outcomes and limitations: A limitation of the genetic and exposure-history diversity represented arose from few donors. Naive CD4 clonotypes overlapped across a few donors at around 4.8%.

The CDR3 length is 12 residues. V was shortened by 8 bases and J by 2 bases, with 11 bases between the two germline ends. Per the germline V gene, CDR1 is GTSNPN and CDR2 is SVGIG (reference sequence). This clone was recorded only once. Its antigen is still unknown. Researchers ran the assay at a deep level. The data were produced by immunoSEQ multiplex PCR, yet TCRdb's version contains in-frame clones alone and is incomplete. The sample comprises a few million clones, approximately 90% of which are singletons, and 0.14% rests with the top ten. Input material: naive CD4+ T cells sorted from blood. Subset here: CD45RA+ positively selected. The chain recombines TRBV30 with TRBJ2-3; TRBD2 is a possible D gene (6 bases). The clonotype comes from a man aged 18 to 30 in good health. The CDR3 DNA reads TGTGCCCGTAGCGGAATCACAGATACGCAGTATTTT. Translated: CARSGITDTQYF.